The 24 T cell receptor beta chains below were found in one sample sequenced in a study of blood T cell repertoires in COVID-19. Only in-frame clones appear in the TCRdb table, and some are missing; sequencing was by immunoSEQ multiplex PCR. The sample has 200,000 to 250,000 clones, 80% to 90% seen once; the top ten hold about 14%. Sequencing was carried out using PBMCs or T cells enriched from blood (not recorded which). Every receptor here comes from a woman in her fifties or sixties with acute COVID-19.

The chain links TRBV27 to TRBJ2-7; TRBD1 agrees at 11 bases. Germline CDR1 and CDR2: MNHEY and SMNVEV (reference sequence). Trimming at V came to 4 bases and at J to 3 bases, leaving 2 bases not matched to a gene. The CDR3 totals 14 residues. CDR3 nucleotides: TGTGCCAGCAGTTCGGACAGGGGGCACTACGAGCAGTACTTC. It specifies CASSSDRGHYEQYF.

The CDR3 here is CASSLVASGSYEQYF. CDR3 DNA sequence: TGTGCCAGCAGTTTAGTGGCTAGCGGTTCCTACGAGCAGTACTTC. The rearrangement links TRBV28 to TRBJ2-7; 7 bases fit TRBD2. The trim removed 2 bases at V and 1 base at J, leaving 5 bases unmatched. Germline V lookup: CDR1 MDHEN, CDR2 SYDVKM. The CDR3 is made up of 15 amino acids.

The rearrangement uses TRBV18 and TRBJ1-1; 7 nucleotides agree with TRBD1. The ends lost 3 bases at V and 0 bases at J; junction bases unmatched: 4. The CDR3 consists of 15 residues. Germline CDR1 is KGHSH and CDR2 is LQKENI. The CDR3 protein is CASSPWDSMNTEAFF. In nucleotides, the CDR3 is TGTGCCAGCTCACCGTGGGACAGTATGAACACTGAAGCTTTCTTT. The full variable domain, with the rest looked up from reference TRBV18 and TRBJ1-1, is NAGVMQNPRHLVRRRGQEARLRCSPMKGHSHVYWYRQLPEEGLKFMVYLQKENIIDESGMPKERFSAEFPKEGPSILRIQQVVRGDSAAYFCASSPWDSMNTEAFFGQGTRLTVV.

The chain carries TRBV19 and TRBJ2-7; 9 nucleotides match TRBD1. In germline, CDR1 is LNHDA, CDR2 SQIVND (reference sequence). The CDR3 is 12 amino acids. Losses at the gene ends were 8 bases for V and 2 bases for J; bases not matched to a gene: 1. The CDR3: CASGTGTYEQYF. The CDR3, as DNA: TGTGCCAGTGGGACAGGGACCTACGAGCAGTACTTC.

The rearrangement uses TRBV28 and TRBJ1-5; D gene uncertain. The CDR3 has 13 residues. In germline, CDR1 is MDHEN, CDR2 SYDVKM. Trimming cost V 4 bases and J 4 bases, with 8 bases left between them. The CDR3 DNA follows: TGTGCCAGCAGTTCCCCCACTAATCAGCCCCAGCATTTT. Encoded protein: CASSSPTNQPQHF.

The CDR3 spells CASSLLKGSGELFF. CDR3 in DNA: TGTGCCAGTAGTCTCCTGAAGGGGTCCGGGGAGCTGTTTTTT. The genes are TRBV19 and TRBJ2-2; D is possibly TRBD1 (5 bases). This CDR3 spans 14 amino acids. The germline CDR1 and CDR2 sequences are LNHDA and SQIVND (reference sequence). V was cut by 5 bases and J by 6 bases, with 13 bases left in between.

The J gene is TRBJ2-7, the V gene TRBV28; 10 nucleotides match TRBD2. V shed 5 bases and J 4 bases; nucleotides not matched to a gene: 14. The germline V gene has CDR1 MDHEN and CDR2 SYDVKM. The CDR3 runs to 17 residues. The CDR3 region is CASSRHGLADPLYEQYF. CDR3 DNA: TGTGCCAGCAGTCGTCACGGACTAGCGGATCCACTTTACGAGCAGTACTTC.

The rearrangement links TRBV7-8 to TRBJ1-3; 10 bases line up with TRBD1. The V gene end was trimmed by 0 bases and the J gene end by 0 bases; junction bases not matched to a gene: 5. The CDR3 is 18 amino acids. Germline values: CDR1 SGHVS, CDR2 FQNEAQ. Here the CDR3 reads CASSLAGTGVISGNTIYF. CDR3 coding DNA: TGTGCCAGCAGCTTAGCGGGGACAGGGGTTATCTCTGGAAACACCATATATTTT.

This chain uses TRBV28 with TRBJ1-1; 9 bases map to TRBD1. CDR1 is MDHEN and CDR2 is SYDVKM in the germline V gene. The trim removed 6 bases at V and 5 bases at J, leaving 10 bases unmatched. The length of the CDR3 is 15 residues. CDR3 bases: TGTGCCAGCAGACCATTCGGGACAGGGAATACTGAAGCTTTCTTT. This codes for CASRPFGTGNTEAFF.

The rearrangement uses TRBV4-2 and TRBJ1-4; TRBD1 might be the D (6 bases). CDR3 length equals 19 residues. Deletions cut 1 base from V and 0 bases from J, with 18 bases between. The germline gives CDR1 LGHNA, CDR2 YNFKEQ. The CDR3 is CASSQVWGRGASTNEKLFF. The CDR3 DNA is TGTGCCAGCAGCCAAGTCTGGGGGCGGGGGGCCTCAACTAATGAAAAACTGTTTTTT.

The V and J genes are TRBV3-1 (or the pseudogene TRBV3-2) and TRBJ1-2, with D possibly being TRBD1 (5 bases). Between the trimmed V and J ends, which lost 2 bases and 8 bases, there was a span of 9 bases. CDR1 and CDR2 (germline): LGHDT, YNNKEL (reference sequence). The CDR3 is made up of 12 amino acids. CDR3 sequence reads: CASSQFGGGYTF. The CDR3 nucleotides read TGTGCCAGCAGCCAATTTGGGGGGGGCTACACCTTC.

V is TRBV18 and J is TRBJ1-1; perhaps TRBD1 as D (5 bases). This CDR3 comprises 13 residues. Germline CDR1 is KGHSH and CDR2 is LQKENI. Deletions cut 4 bases from V and 4 bases from J, with 10 bases between. The CDR3 sequence: CASSQGMSTEAFF. CDR3 DNA: TGTGCCAGCTCACAGGGGATGTCCACTGAAGCTTTCTTT.

The chain uses TRBV5-1 and TRBJ1-4; no clear D gene. Germline CDR1 is SGHRS and CDR2 is YFSETQ. V dropped 1 base and J dropped 7 bases, with 14 bases sitting between them. The CDR3 has 15 residues. This CDR3 reads CASSLSLEEGEKLFF. The CDR3 DNA is TGCGCCAGCAGCTTGTCGCTGGAGGAAGGTGAAAAACTGTTTTTT.

V and J are TRBV5-1 and TRBJ1-1; weak D call: TRBD1 (6 bases). Germline V gives CDR1 SGHRS, CDR2 YFSETQ. The CDR3 totals 12 residues. Trimming cost V 0 bases and J 8 bases, with 8 bases left between them. CDR3 sequence (DNA): TGCGCCAGCAGCTTGGTTCAGGGGGAAGCTTTCTTT. Translation: CASSLVQGEAFF.

This chain links TRBV27 with TRBJ2-7, with 9 bases identical to TRBD2. V dropped 4 bases and J dropped 8; count of bases not matched to a gene: 6. CDR1 and CDR2 from the germline V gene are MNHEY and SMNVEV (reference sequence). This CDR3 contains 13 residues. The CDR3 here is CASSWTSDAKQYF. The CDR3, as DNA: TGTGCCAGCAGTTGGACTAGCGACGCAAAGCAGTACTTC.

This clone was observed a few times. The chain uses TRBV6-5 and TRBJ2-5, with D tentatively TRBD2 (7 bases). From germline, CDR1 is MNHEY and CDR2 SVGAGI. This CDR3 has 13 amino acids. Trimming left V 6 bases short and J 7 bases short, with 15 bases between. The CDR3 DNA reads as TGTGCCAGCAGGAGGGGGGGGCCTGCGACCCAGTACTTC. This translates into CASRRGGPATQYF.

The rearrangement links TRBV5-1 to TRBJ1-5; 7 bases match TRBD1. The CDR3 totals 15 residues. Germline values: CDR1 SGHRS, CDR2 YFSETQ. The V segment lost 2 bases and the J segment 4 bases; nucleotides outside the gene matches: 6. CDR3 nucleotides: TGCGCCAGCAGCTTTAGGGACAGCCCAAATCAGCCCCAGCATTTT. Translation: CASSFRDSPNQPQHF.

This clone was detected once. The V and J genes are TRBV9 and TRBJ1-2; no reliable D call. The germline V gene has CDR1 SGDLS and CDR2 YYNGEE. This CDR3 is built from 13 residues. V was clipped by 0 bases and J by 6 bases, with 9 bases between them. DNA of the CDR3: TGTGCCAGCAGCGTAGCAGGTGCGAATGGCTACACCTTC. This encodes CASSVAGANGYTF.

The CDR3 loop is CASSSPSGRIGYEQYF. CDR3 in DNA: TGTGCCAGCAGTTCCCCTAGCGGGAGGATAGGTTACGAGCAGTACTTC. The chain combines TRBV28 with TRBJ2-7; 11 bases match TRBD2. This CDR3 is built from 16 residues. Germline V gene data show CDR1 as MDHEN and CDR2 as SYDVKM. The J segment lost 4 bases and the V segment lost 4 bases, leaving 9 bases of the junction unmatched.

This chain uses TRBV11-2 with TRBJ1-1; D is possibly TRBD1 (6 bases). The CDR3 covers 12 residues. Germline CDR1 reads SGHAT; CDR2 reads FQNNGV. The V gene lost 2 bases and the J gene lost 5 bases, with 6 bases spanning the gap. The DNA for the CDR3 is TGTGCCAGCAGCTTAAGGGGGACTGAAGCTTTCTTT. It translates to CASSLRGTEAFF.

This clone appeared a single time. The V gene is TRBV19, the J gene TRBJ2-2, with TRBD2 identical over 10 bases. The V segment lost 3 bases and the J segment 7 bases; nucleotides outside the gene matches: 11. The V gene's germline CDR1 is LNHDA and CDR2 SQIVND (reference sequence). This CDR3 is built from 17 residues. The CDR3 nucleotides are TGTGCCAGTAGTATCCCCCCCCAGCGGGAGGGGGTCGGGGAGCTGTTTTTT. As protein: CASSIPPQREGVGELFF.

This clone has more than one count but fewer than ten. The chain combines TRBV29-1 with TRBJ1-5; 7 positions match TRBD1. CDR1 and CDR2 from the germline V gene are SQVTM and ANQGSEA. The CDR3 runs to 15 residues. With V trimmed by 3 bases and J by 0 bases, 5 bases remained unmatched. As DNA, the CDR3 is TGCAGCGTTGAGAGGGGACAGAATAGCAATCAGCCCCAGCATTTT. It translates to CSVERGQNSNQPQHF.

The CDR3 sequence: CASSPKGNRAPSYGYTF. The CDR3 DNA sequence: TGTGCCAGCAGTCCAAAGGGGAACAGGGCACCCTCCTATGGCTACACCTTC. The rearrangement joins TRBV27 to TRBJ1-2; D is possibly TRBD1 (6 bases). The CDR3 consists of 17 residues. Germline V gene sequence: CDR1 MNHEY, CDR2 SMNVEV (reference sequence). Trimming left V 5 bases short and J 4 bases short, with 23 bases between.

V is TRBV7-3 and J is TRBJ2-3, with D uncertain. The CDR3 length is 14 residues. Trimming stripped 1 base from V and 0 bases from J, with 5 bases between. The V gene's germline CDR1 is SGHTA and CDR2 FQGTGA. CDR3 nucleotide sequence: TGTGCCAGCAGCTTAAGGGCTAGCACAGATACGCAGTATTTT. Its translation is CASSLRASTDTQYF.